These 27 T cell receptor beta chains were sequenced from one sample in a study of patients with pleural tuberculosis. TCRdb re-derived calls from the reads in MiXCR, one entry per CDR3 protein. This repertoire shows around 50,000 distinct CDR3 sequences, approximately 7.9% found once; its top ten account for about a sixth. The receptors shown here come from a human donor with pleural tuberculosis.

As to this clonotype: A much larger clone lies one base from this, so it may be a read error. The V gene is TRBV2, the J gene TRBJ2-7, with 8 bases fitting TRBD1. J was trimmed by 5 bases and V by 6 bases; bases with no gene match: 12. The CDR3 has 15 residues. Per germline, CDR1 SNHLY and CDR2 FYNNEI. This chain's CDR3 is CASRNPGQEIHEQYV. For the CDR3, the DNA is TGTGCCAGCAGAAATCCGGGACAGGAGATTCACGAGCAGTACGTC.

Many counts were recorded for this clonotype. The J gene is TRBJ1-2, the V gene TRBV11-1; no firm D call. Deletions cut 5 bases from V and 5 bases from J, with 9 bases between. Per the germline V gene, CDR1 is SGHAT and CDR2 is FQDESV (reference sequence). The CDR3 runs 12 residues. CDR3 sequence reads: CASSPTPYGYTF. The CDR3 bases are TGTGCCAGCAGCCCTACTCCTTATGGCTACACCTTC.

A few counts support this clonotype. This rearrangement joins TRBV19 to TRBJ2-1; D gene ambiguous. V was clipped by 3 bases and J by 6 bases, with 9 bases between them. Germline V gene data show CDR1 as LNHDA and CDR2 as SQIVND (reference sequence). The CDR3 is 13 residues long. The CDR3 region is CASSITAFNEQFF. CDR3 sequence (DNA): TGTGCCAGTAGTATCACCGCGTTCAATGAGCAGTTCTTC.

The chain couples TRBV19 to TRBJ2-5; maybe TRBD1 (6 bases). V was shortened by 5 bases and J by 3 bases, with 10 bases between the two germline ends. The CDR3 totals 13 residues. CDR1 is LNHDA, CDR2 SQIVND, per germline (reference sequence). CDR3 loop: CASSRNREETQYF. CDR3 nucleotides: TGTGCCAGTAGTCGAAACAGGGAAGAGACCCAGTACTTC.

In this sample, this clonotype turned up a few times. It is unclear where the CDR3 begins or ends on the DNA, so no DNA is shown, and the CDR3 is as TCRdb lists it. The genes are TRBV12-1 and TRBJ1-1; the table's D call of TRBD1 was not tested on the DNA. TRBV12-1 is marked as a pseudogene. The CDR3 adds up to 18 amino acids, both ends counted. The CDR3 region is CASSFELLLSGPNTEAFF.

This clonotype has more than one count but fewer than ten. The chain has TRBV11-1 and TRBJ2-3; weak D call: TRBD1 (5 bases). Germline-derived CDR1 and CDR2 are SGHAT and FQDESV (reference sequence). Trimming stripped 6 bases from V and 4 bases from J, with 17 bases between. The CDR3 is made up of 15 amino acids. This chain's CDR3 is CASRPDRGGADTQYF. DNA for the CDR3: TGTGCCAGCAGACCCGATAGGGGTGGCGCAGATACGCAGTATTTT.

This clonotype appeared a single time. A much larger clone is a single base away; this may be a read error. The V call is TRBV19, the J call TRBJ2-2; D might be TRBD1 or TRBD2, each matching 5 bases. The CDR3 sequence is 13 residues long. CDR1 LNHDA and CDR2 SQIVND come from the germline V gene (reference sequence). Trimming stripped 8 bases from V and 4 bases from J, with 11 bases between. The CDR3 DNA reads TGTGCCAGTTCTCCAGGGAGCACCGGGGAGCTGTTTTTT. This encodes CASSPGSTGELFF. The full variable domain, its missing parts supplied by reference TRBV19 and TRBJ2-2, is DGGITQSPKYLFRKEGQNVTLSCEQNLNHDAMYWYRQDPGQGLRLIYYSQIVNDFQKGDIAEGYSVSREKKESFPLTVTSAQKNPTAFYLCASSPGSTGELFFGEGSRLTVL.

The chain combines TRBV19 with TRBJ1-6, with D uncertain. The germline CDR1 and CDR2 sequences are LNHDA and SQIVND (reference sequence). This CDR3 has 14 amino acids. V gave up 1 base and J gave up 7 bases, with 8 bases separating them. The CDR3 region has the DNA TGTGCCAGTAGTATAGCACGTGGAAATTCACCCCTCCACTTT. Protein product: CASSIARGNSPLHF.

This clonotype came up many times. Written as DNA, the CDR3 is TGTGCCAGCAGCCTAGGGGGCGGTGACTATGGCTACACCTTC. Translation: CASSLGGGDYGYTF. The chain is built from TRBV28 and TRBJ1-2; TRBD1 matches 7 bases. The CDR3 runs to 14 residues. Germline CDR1 is MDHEN and CDR2 is SYDVKM. The trim removed 6 bases at V and 3 bases at J, leaving 7 bases unmatched.

In this sample, this clonotype turned up many times. The chain combines TRBV24-1 with TRBJ2-7; TRBD1 might be the D (6 bases). This CDR3 spans 14 amino acids. CDR1 is KGHDR, CDR2 SFDVKD, per germline. V shed 4 bases and J shed 7 bases, with 16 bases lying between them. In nucleotides, the CDR3 is TGTGCCACCAGTGACCCAGGACAGCACGGGGAGCAGTACTTC. This encodes CATSDPGQHGEQYF.

In this sample, this clonotype turned up a few times. The gene calls are TRBV12-3 or TRBV12-4 and TRBJ1-5; the D is unclear. CDR3 length: 13 amino acids. With 7 bases removed from V and 4 bases from J, the gap between germline ends came to 11 bases. The CDR3, as DNA: TGTGCCAGCACCTCGAGGGAGAATCAGCCCCAGCATTTT. Translated, it gives CASTSRENQPQHF.

This clonotype was found many times. V gene TRBV11-1 combines with J gene TRBJ1-1; 10 positions match TRBD1. After removal of 6 bases from V and 2 bases from J, the junction contained 9 bases not matched to a gene. The CDR3 consists of 16 residues. The germline V gene encodes CDR1 SGHAT and CDR2 FQDESV (reference sequence). The DNA for the CDR3 is TGTGCCAGCAGAGGACAGGGGGGGAAAGCCAACACTGAAGCTTTCTTT. Protein product: CASRGQGGKANTEAFF.

Many counts were recorded for this clonotype. V gene TRBV6-1 combines with J gene TRBJ1-1; TRBD1 agrees at 9 bases. There are 14 residues in the CDR3. The germline V gene has CDR1 MNHNS and CDR2 SASEGT. Trimming removed 8 bases from V and 7 bases from J; junction bases left unmatched: 11. The CDR3 DNA sequence: TGTGCCAGCGGAGCTTCACAGGGGGCTAATGAAGCTTTCTTT. Translated, it gives CASGASQGANEAFF.

There are many counts of this clonotype. The chain recombines TRBV19 with TRBJ1-1; D gene unclear. The CDR3 consists of 13 residues. V gave up 6 bases and J gave up 1 base, with 9 bases separating them. Germline V gene data show CDR1 as LNHDA and CDR2 as SQIVND (reference sequence). CDR3 sequence: CASSPGGNTEAFF. The CDR3 DNA reads TGTGCCAGTAGCCCGGGCGGGAACACTGAAGCTTTCTTT.

This clonotype showed up many times. The chain has TRBV28 and TRBJ2-1; a weak D match, TRBD2 (7 bases). V lost 7 bases, J lost 6 bases, and 19 bases lay in between. The CDR3 totals 15 residues. Germline CDR1 MDHEN, CDR2 SYDVKM. In nucleotides, the CDR3 is TGTGCCAGCAACCCAGGGGACTACCGATCCAATGAGCAGTTCTTC. Amino acid sequence: CASNPGDYRSNEQFF.

The chain carries TRBV7-8 and TRBJ2-7; TRBD1 matches at 7 bases. CDR3 size: 13 residues. With 5 bases clipped from V and 1 base from J, the junction kept 2 bases outside the gene matches. Germline V gene data show CDR1 as SGHVS and CDR2 as FQNEAQ. The CDR3 nucleotides are TGTGCCAGCAGCGAACAGGGGTCCTACGAGCAGTACGTC. It specifies CASSEQGSYEQYV.

This clonotype was seen repeatedly, ten times or more. V is TRBV3-1 and J is TRBJ2-1; no firm D call. Trimming stripped 6 bases from V and 8 bases from J, with 8 bases between. In germline, CDR1 is LGHDT, CDR2 YNNKEL (reference sequence). This CDR3 region has 11 residues. In DNA, the CDR3 is TGTGCCAGCAGTTATCTTGATGAGCAGTTCTTC. It codes for CASSYLDEQFF.

This clonotype was recorded many times. This chain joins TRBV2 and TRBJ1-2; possibly TRBD1 for D (6 bases). Germline lookup yields CDR1 SNHLY and CDR2 FYNNEI. V lost 1 base to trimming and J lost 8 bases, with 11 bases between them. This CDR3 region has 13 residues. DNA of the CDR3: TGTGCCAGCAGTGAAGACGGGGGCGACGGCTACACCTTC. Translating it yields CASSEDGGDGYTF.

Details on this clonotype: This clone may be a read error of a much larger clone one base away. The CDR3 region has the DNA TGTGCCAGCAGTTTATCTTCGGGACCTGAGTCCGAGCAGTACGTC. Translated: CASSLSSGPESEQYV. V gene TRBV27 combines with J gene TRBJ2-7, with D perhaps being TRBD1 or TRBD2 (5 bases each). Germline assignment: CDR1 MNHEY and CDR2 SMNVEV (reference sequence). The CDR3 consists of 15 residues. The V and J ends lost 0 bases and 6 bases respectively, with 15 bases between them.

In this sample, this clonotype turned up a few times. The chain uses TRBV29-1 and TRBJ2-5; no reliable D call. The CDR3 sequence is 14 residues long. Between the trimmed V and J ends, which lost 2 bases and 4 bases, there was a span of 14 bases. Germline lookup yields CDR1 SQVTM and CDR2 ANQGSEA. CDR3: CSVESPNQGETQYF. As DNA, the CDR3 is TGCAGCGTTGAATCACCCAACCAAGGAGAGACCCAGTACTTC.

This clonotype was seen at least ten times. This chain joins TRBV7-3 and TRBJ2-2; D is ambiguous. The CDR3 covers 12 residues. CDR1 is SGHTA, CDR2 FQGTGA, per germline. With 5 bases removed from V and 6 bases from J, the gap between germline ends came to 7 bases. DNA of the CDR3: TGTGCCAGCAGCCAAGGACCCGGGGAGCTGTTTTTT. It is translated as CASSQGPGELFF.

At least ten counts were recorded for this clonotype. The rearrangement joins TRBV5-1 to TRBJ1-1; 8 bases agree with TRBD1. Germline V gene lookup returns CDR1 SGHRS and CDR2 YFSETQ. V lost 3 bases and J lost 6; bases outside the gene matches: 10. CDR3 length: 15 residues. Here the CDR3 DNA reads TGCGCCAGCAGCTGGGGAACCCACAGGGGGGCTGAAGCTTTCTTT. Encoded protein: CASSWGTHRGAEAFF. The variable domain in full, completed from reference TRBV5-1 and TRBJ1-1, reads KAGVTQTPRYLIKTRGQQVTLSCSPISGHRSVSWYQQTPGQGLQFLFEYFSETQRNKGNFPGRFSGRQFSNSRSEMNVSTLELGDSALYLCASSWGTHRGAEAFFGQGTRLTVV.

This clonotype occurred many times. J is TRBJ2-3 and V is TRBV10-3; weak D call: TRBD1 (5 bases). Trimming left V 4 bases short and J 5 bases short, with 16 bases between. The CDR3 loop spans 15 amino acids. CDR1 and CDR2 from the germline V gene are ENHRY and SYGVKD. CDR3: CAISGVVGRGDTQYF. CDR3 nucleotide sequence: TGTGCCATCAGTGGGGTCGTGGGGCGCGGAGATACGCAGTATTTT.

The table lists this clonotype with a few counts. This rearrangement joins TRBV13 to TRBJ2-3; a possible D gene is TRBD2 (6 bases). The CDR3 loop spans 13 amino acids. In germline, CDR1 is PRHDT, CDR2 FYEKMQ (reference sequence). V was cut by 8 bases and J by 2 bases, with 11 bases left in between. In DNA form, the CDR3 reads TGTGCCAGCGGGCGGGATTACACAGATACGCAGTATTTT. Translated, it gives CASGRDYTDTQYF.

This clonotype was seen a few times. The chain links TRBV10-2 to TRBJ2-7; 15 bases fit TRBD2. Germline V gene lookup returns CDR1 WSHSY and CDR2 SAAADI. V lost 4 bases, J lost 5 bases, and 3 bases stayed unmatched. The CDR3 contains 15 residues. The CDR3 DNA reads as TGCGCCAGCAGTGGGACTAGCGGGAGGGCCGACGAGCAGTACTTC. This sequence encodes CASSGTSGRADEQYF.

In its sample, this clonotype was seen a few times. V usage is TRBV19 and J usage is TRBJ1-2; 8 positions match TRBD1. Germline V lookup: CDR1 LNHDA, CDR2 SQIVND (reference sequence). Germline trimming cut 5 bases from V and 3 bases from J; bases unmatched to any gene: 5. CDR3 length: 14 residues. CDR3 bases: TGTGCCAGTAGTCCCGGGACAGGTGACTATGGCTACACCTTC. This encodes CASSPGTGDYGYTF.

This clonotype was picked up a small number of times. This chain uses TRBV15 with TRBJ1-5, with TRBD1 matching 10 bases. The germline V gene has CDR1 LNHNV and CDR2 YYDKDF (reference sequence). The V segment lost 0 bases and the J segment 6 bases; nucleotides outside the gene matches: 5. The CDR3 consists of 16 residues. The CDR3 nucleotides read TGTGCCACCAGCAGAGAGGGACAGGGGACGGGTCAGCCCCAGCATTTT. It specifies CATSREGQGTGQPQHF.